This record looks at one TCR beta chain sequence and its context. Antigen specificity is unknown. The beta constant-region primer was an equimolar mix of two oligonucleotides covering TRBC1 and TRBC2. Ligation attached a single-stranded oligonucleotide with a 12-nucleotide UMI and the SP2 primer to the cDNA 3' end. Four rounds of PCR amplified the ligated cDNA using nested alpha and beta constant-region primers plus SP2. Using its own MiXCR run on the UMI-ligation and nested PCR reads, TCRdb lists one record per CDR3 protein. The table includes around 160,000 distinct CDR3 sequences, around 15% detected once. The record originates from a study of naive and memory T cell subsets. From germline, CDR1 is MGHRA and CDR2 YSYEKL. This CDR3 is built from 17 residues. V shed 2 bases and J shed 4 bases, with 18 bases lying between them. Study observations and caveats: Possibly reflecting memory cells re-expressing CD45RA, a few larger clonotypes occurred in naive repertoires, especially CD8.

The V and J genes are TRBV4-1 and TRBJ1-5; D is unresolved. The clonotype was recovered from a human donor in good health. The source material was naive CD4+ T cells from blood. The CDR3 sequence: CASSQPHGRIENQPQHF. The DNA for the CDR3 is TGCGCCAGCAGCCAACCACACGGACGGATCGAGAATCAGCCCCAGCATTTT.